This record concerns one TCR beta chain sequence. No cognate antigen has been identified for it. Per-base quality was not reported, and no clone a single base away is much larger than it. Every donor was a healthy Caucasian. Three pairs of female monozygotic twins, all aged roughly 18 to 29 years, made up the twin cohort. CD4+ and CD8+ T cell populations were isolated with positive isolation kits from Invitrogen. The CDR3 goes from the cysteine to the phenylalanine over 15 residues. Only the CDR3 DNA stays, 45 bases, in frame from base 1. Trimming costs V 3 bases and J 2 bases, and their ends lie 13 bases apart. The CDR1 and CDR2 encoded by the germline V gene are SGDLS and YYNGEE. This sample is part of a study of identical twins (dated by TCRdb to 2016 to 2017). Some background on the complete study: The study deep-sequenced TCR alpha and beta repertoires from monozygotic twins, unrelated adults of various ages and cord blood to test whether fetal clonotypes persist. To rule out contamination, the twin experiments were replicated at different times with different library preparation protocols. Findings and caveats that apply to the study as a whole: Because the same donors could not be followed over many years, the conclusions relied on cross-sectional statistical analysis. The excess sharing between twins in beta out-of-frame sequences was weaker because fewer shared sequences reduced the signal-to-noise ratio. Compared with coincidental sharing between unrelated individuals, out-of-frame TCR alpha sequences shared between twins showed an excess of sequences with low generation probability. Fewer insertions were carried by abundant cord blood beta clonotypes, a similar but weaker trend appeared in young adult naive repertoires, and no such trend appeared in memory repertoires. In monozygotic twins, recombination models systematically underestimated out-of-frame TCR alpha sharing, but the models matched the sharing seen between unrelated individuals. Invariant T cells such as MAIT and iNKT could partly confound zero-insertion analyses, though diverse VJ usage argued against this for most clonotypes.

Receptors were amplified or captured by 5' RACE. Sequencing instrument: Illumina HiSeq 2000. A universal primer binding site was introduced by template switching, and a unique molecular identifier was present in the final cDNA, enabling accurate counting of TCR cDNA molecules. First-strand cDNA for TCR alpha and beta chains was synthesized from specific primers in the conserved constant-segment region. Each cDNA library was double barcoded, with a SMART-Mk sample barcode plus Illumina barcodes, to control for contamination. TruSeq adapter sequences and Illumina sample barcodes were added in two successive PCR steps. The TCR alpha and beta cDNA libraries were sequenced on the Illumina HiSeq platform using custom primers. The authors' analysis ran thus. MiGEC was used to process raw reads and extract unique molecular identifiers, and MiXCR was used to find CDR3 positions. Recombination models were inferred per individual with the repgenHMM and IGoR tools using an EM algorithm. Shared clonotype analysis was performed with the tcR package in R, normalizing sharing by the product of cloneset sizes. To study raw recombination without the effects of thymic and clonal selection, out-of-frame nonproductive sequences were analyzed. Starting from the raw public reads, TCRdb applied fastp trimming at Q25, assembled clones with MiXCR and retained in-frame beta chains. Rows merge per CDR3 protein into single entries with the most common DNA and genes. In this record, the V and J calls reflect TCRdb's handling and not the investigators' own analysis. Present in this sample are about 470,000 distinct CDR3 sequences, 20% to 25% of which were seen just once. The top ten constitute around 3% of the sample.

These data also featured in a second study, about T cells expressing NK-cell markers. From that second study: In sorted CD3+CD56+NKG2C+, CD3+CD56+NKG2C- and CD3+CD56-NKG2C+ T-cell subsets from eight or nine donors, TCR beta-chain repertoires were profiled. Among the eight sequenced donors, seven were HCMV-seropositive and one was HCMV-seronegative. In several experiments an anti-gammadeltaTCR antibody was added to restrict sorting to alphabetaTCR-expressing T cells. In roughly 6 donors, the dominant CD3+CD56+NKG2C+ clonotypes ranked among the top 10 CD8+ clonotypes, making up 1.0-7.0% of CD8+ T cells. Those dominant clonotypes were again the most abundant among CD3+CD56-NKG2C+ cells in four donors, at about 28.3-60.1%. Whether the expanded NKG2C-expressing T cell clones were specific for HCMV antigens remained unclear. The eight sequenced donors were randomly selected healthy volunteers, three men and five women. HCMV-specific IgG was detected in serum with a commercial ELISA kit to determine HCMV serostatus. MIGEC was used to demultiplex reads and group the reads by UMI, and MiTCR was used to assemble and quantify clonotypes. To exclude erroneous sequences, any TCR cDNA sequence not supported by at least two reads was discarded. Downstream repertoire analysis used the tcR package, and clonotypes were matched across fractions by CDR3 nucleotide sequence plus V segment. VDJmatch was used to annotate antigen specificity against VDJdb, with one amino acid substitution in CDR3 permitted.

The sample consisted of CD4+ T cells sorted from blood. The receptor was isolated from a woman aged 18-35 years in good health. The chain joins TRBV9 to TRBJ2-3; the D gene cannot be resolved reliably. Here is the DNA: TGTGCCAGCAGCGGCCCTGACCTTCTCACAGATACGCAGTATTTT. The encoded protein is CASSGPDLLTDTQYF.